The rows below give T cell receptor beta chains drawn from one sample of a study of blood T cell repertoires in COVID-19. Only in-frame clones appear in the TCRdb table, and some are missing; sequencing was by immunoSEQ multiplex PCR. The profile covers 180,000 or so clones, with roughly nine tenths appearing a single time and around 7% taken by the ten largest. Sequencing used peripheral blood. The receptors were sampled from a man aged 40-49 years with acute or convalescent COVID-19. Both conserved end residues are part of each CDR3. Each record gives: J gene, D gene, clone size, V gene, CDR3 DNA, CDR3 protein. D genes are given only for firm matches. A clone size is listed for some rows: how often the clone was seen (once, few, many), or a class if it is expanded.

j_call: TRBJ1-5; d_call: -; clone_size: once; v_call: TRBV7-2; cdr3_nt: TGTGCCAGCAGCCCTCGGGGGGGGGATCAGCCCCAGCATTTT; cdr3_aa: CASSPRGGDQPQHF
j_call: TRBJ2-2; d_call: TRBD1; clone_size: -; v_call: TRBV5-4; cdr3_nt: TGTGCCAGCAGCTCGGGACAGCGACAGTCCGGGGAGCTGTTTTTT; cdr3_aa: CASSSGQRQSGELFF
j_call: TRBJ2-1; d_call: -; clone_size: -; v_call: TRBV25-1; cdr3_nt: TGTGCCAGCAGTGAAATAATACAGGGAACCACTATCTTC; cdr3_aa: CASSEIIQGTTIF
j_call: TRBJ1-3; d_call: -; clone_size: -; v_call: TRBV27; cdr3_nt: TGTGCCAGCAGTGCCGGAGTCTTTGGAAACACCATATATTTT; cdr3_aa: CASSAGVFGNTIYF
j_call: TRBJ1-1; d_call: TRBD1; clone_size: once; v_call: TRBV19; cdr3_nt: TGTGCCAGTAGTCTATGGACAGGCGCGAACACTGAAGCTTTCTTT; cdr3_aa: CASSLWTGANTEAFF
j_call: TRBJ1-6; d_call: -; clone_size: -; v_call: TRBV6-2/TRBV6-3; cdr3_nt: TGTGCCAGCAGTTACTCGGGCAGTGGTTCACCCCTCCACTTT; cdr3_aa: CASSYSGSGSPLHF
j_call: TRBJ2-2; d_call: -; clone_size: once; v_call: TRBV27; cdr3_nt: TGTGCCAGCAGGAATACAGGGTACACCGGGGAGCTGTTTTTT; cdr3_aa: CASRNTGYTGELFF
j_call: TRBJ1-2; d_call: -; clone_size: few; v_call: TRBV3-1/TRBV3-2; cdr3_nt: TGTGCCAGCAGCCAAGATGGGGGGGCGTCCTATGGCTACACCTTC; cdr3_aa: CASSQDGGASYGYTF
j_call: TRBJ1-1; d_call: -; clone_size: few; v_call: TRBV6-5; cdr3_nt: TGTGCCGCCAGGGGCGGCACTGAAGCTTTCTTT; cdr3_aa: CAARGGTEAFF
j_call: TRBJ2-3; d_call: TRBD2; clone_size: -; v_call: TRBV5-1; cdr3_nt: TGCGCCAGCAGCTTCGCCGTCTCTAGCGGGGAGAACACAGATACGCAGTATTTT; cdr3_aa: CASSFAVSSGENTDTQYF
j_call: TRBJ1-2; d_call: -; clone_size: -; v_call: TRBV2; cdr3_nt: TGTGCCAGCAGTGACGGCAGGGAATATGGCTACACCTTC; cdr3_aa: CASSDGREYGYTF
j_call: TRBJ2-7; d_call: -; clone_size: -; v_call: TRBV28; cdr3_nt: TGTGCCAGCAGCCCCAGCGCCTACGAGCAGTACTTC; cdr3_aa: CASSPSAYEQYF
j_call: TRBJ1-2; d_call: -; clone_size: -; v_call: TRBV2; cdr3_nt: TGTGCCAGCCGGCATGCAGGGGTGGACTATGGCTACACCTTC; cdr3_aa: CASRHAGVDYGYTF
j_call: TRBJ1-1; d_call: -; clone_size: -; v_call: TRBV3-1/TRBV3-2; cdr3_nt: TGTGCCAGCAGCCACCGGGGTAACACTGAAGCTTTCTTT; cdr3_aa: CASSHRGNTEAFF
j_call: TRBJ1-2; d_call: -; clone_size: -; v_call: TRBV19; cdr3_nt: TGTGCCAGTAAGACGGGGAATCTCGGCTACACCTTC; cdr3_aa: CASKTGNLGYTF
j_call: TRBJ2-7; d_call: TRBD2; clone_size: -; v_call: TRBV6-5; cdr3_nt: TGTGCCAGCACCAGGACTAGCGTCAACGAGCAGTACTTC; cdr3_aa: CASTRTSVNEQYF
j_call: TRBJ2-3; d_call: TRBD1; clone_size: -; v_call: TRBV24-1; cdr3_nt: TGTGCCACCAGTGACCTGACCGGGACAGGGGGGGGTACGCAGTATTTT; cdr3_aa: CATSDLTGTGGGTQYF
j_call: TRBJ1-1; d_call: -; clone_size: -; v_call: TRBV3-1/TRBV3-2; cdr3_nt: TGTGCCAGCAGCCCGAGCTCGGTGGGGCGGAACACTGAAGCTTTCTTT; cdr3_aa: CASSPSSVGRNTEAFF
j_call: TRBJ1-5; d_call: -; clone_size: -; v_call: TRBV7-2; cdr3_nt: TGTGCCAGCAGCTTAGCAGGGGGCAATCAGCCCCAGCATTTT; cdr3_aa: CASSLAGGNQPQHF
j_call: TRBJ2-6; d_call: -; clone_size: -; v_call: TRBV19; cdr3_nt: TGTGCCAGTAGTAACAGGGTCTCTGGGGCCAACGTCCTGACTTTC; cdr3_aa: CASSNRVSGANVLTF
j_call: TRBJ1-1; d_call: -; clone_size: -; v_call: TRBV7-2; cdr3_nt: TGTGCCAGCAGGTGGGGGCAGAACACTGAAGCTTTCTTT; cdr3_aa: CASRWGQNTEAFF
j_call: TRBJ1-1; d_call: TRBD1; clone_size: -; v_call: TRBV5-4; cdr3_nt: TGTGCCAGCAGCTACGGACTGGGACAGAATGGTGAAGCTTTCTTT; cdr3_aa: CASSYGLGQNGEAFF
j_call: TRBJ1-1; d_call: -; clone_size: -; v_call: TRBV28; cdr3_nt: TGTGCCAGCAGCCCAGGTAAAGGCACTGAAGCTTTCTTT; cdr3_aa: CASSPGKGTEAFF
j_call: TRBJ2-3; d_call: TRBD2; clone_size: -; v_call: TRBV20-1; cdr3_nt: TGCAGGGTAGCGGGGGGGTTGTCACAGTATTTT; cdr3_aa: CRVAGGLSQYF
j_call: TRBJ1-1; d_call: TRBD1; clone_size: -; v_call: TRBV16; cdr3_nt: TGTGCCAGCAGCGACCTGGGACAGGGAAACACTGAAGCTTTCTTT; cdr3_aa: CASSDLGQGNTEAFF
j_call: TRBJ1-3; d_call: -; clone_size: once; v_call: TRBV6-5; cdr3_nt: TGTGCCAGCAGGACGGGGAACTCTGGAAACACCATATATTTT; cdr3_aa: CASRTGNSGNTIYF
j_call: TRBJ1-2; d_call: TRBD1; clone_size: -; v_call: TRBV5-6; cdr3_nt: TGTGCCAGCAGCTCTGCAGGGGGCGCGAGGGGCTATGGCTACACCTTC; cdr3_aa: CASSSAGGARGYGYTF
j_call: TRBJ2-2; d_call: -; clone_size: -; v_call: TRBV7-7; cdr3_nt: TGTGCCAGCAGCTTCGCGGCCCTGACCGGGGAGCTGTTTTTT; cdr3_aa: CASSFAALTGELFF
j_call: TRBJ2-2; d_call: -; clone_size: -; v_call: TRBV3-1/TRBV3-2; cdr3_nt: TGTGCCAGCAGCCATGGAGGGCCCGGGGAGCTGTTTTTT; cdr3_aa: CASSHGGPGELFF
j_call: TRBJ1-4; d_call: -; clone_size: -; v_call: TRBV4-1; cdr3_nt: TGCGCCAGCAGCCAGGTCGCCACCGGGACAAGAAATGAAAAACTGTTTTTT; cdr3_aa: CASSQVATGTRNEKLFF
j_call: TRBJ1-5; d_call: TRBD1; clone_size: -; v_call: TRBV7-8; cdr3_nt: TGTGCCAGCAGCTCGACAGGGCAGGGGGCCCAGCATTTT; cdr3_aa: CASSSTGQGAQHF
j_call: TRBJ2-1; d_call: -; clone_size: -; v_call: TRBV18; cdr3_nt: TGTGCCAGCTCACCACCGGTTCGGGGGTCGGGGAATGAGCAGTTCTTC; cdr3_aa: CASSPPVRGSGNEQFF
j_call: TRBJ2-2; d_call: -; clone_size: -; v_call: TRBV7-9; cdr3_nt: TGTGCCAGCAGCCCTACAGGTCAGGCCGGGGAGCTGTTTTTT; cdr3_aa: CASSPTGQAGELFF
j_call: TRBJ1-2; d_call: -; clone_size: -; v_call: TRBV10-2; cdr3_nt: TGCGCCAGCAGCGTTAGTACCGGGACATTAGATGGCTACACCTTC; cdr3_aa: CASSVSTGTLDGYTF
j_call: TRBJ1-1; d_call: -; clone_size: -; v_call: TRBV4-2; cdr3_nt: TGTGCCAGCAGGCAAGATCTCTCGGGGGGTACTGAAGCTTTCTTT; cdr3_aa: CASRQDLSGGTEAFF
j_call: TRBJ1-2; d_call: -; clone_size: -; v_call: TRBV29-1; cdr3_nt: TGCAGCGTCGAAAGGCCCCTACAGGGCTACTATGGCTACACCTTC; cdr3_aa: CSVERPLQGYYGYTF
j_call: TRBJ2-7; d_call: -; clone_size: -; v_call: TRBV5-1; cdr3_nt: TGCGCCAGCAGCTTACAGCCCTACGAGCAGTACTTC; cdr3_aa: CASSLQPYEQYF
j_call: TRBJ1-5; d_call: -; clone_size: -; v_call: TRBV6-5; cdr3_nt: TGTGCCAGCAGTAATGAGGTGGATCAGTCCCAGCATTTT; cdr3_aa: CASSNEVDQSQHF
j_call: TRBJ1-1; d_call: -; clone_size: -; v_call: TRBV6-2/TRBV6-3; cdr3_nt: TGTGCCAGCAGTTACGCCACAAACACTGAAGCTTTCTTT; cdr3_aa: CASSYATNTEAFF
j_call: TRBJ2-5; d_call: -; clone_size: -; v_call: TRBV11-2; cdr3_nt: TGTGCCAGCAGCTTCTCACATCAAGAGACCCAGTACTTC; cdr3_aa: CASSFSHQETQYF
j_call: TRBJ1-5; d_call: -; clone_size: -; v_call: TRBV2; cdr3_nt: TGTGCCAGCAGCGGCGGACAGCTATTTGATCAGCCCCAGCATTTT; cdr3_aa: CASSGGQLFDQPQHF
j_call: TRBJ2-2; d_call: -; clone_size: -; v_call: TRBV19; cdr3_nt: TGTGCCAGTAGATCTTATAGTGCCACCGGGGAGCTGTTTTTT; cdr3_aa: CASRSYSATGELFF
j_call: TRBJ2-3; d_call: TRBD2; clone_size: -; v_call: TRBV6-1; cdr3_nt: TGTGCCAGCAGTGAAAGGGGACTAGTGTCGGGCACAGATACGCAGTATTTT; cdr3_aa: CASSERGLVSGTDTQYF
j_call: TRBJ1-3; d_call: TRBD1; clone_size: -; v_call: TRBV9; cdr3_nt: TGTGCCAGCAGCTCAACAGGGGGCTCTGGAAACACCATATATTTT; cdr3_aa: CASSSTGGSGNTIYF
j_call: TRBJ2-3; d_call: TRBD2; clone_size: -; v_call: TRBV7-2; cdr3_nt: TGTGCCAGCAGCCTACAACTAGCGGGGGGCACAGATACGCAGTATTTT; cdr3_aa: CASSLQLAGGTDTQYF